These 17 T cell receptor beta chains originate from one sample sequenced in a study of cytomegalovirus exposure and HLA in healthy donors (dated by TCRdb to about 2017). Libraries were made using the immunoSEQ multiplex PCR assay. For the multiplex PCR, a mixture combining 60 forward primers for TCR Vbeta segments and 13 reverse primers for TCR Jbeta segments was used. The immuneACCESS repertoire file appears here via TCRdb, limited to in-frame rearrangements. These files lack a portion of the clones; in checked studies, under half of the deficit traces to unresolved V genes, and the cause of the others is not known. This sample is represented by approximately 100,000 clones; about 9.4% of them were singletons. The top ten hold over 4.5% of the sample. The sample was PBMCs. All receptors derive from a middle-aged man in good health and CMV-seropositive.

Of note for this clone: Distinct nucleotide sequences in the sample also encode this CDR3. The V and J genes are TRBV7-2 and TRBJ2-7; 7 bases match TRBD2. The CDR3 spans 14 residues. Germline V gene sequence: CDR1 SGHTA, CDR2 FQGNSA. V trimming: 0 bases; J trimming: 2 bases; junction bases outside the gene matches: 1. The CDR3, as DNA: TGTGCCAGCAGCTTAGCGGGAGGGCCCTACGAGCAGTACTTC. Amino acid sequence: CASSLAGGPYEQYF.

J is TRBJ1-5 and V is TRBV30; maybe TRBD1 (5 bases). This CDR3 has 13 residues. Trimming pared 3 bases from V and 7 bases from J, leaving 13 bases between. In germline, CDR1 is GTSNPN, CDR2 SVGIG (reference sequence). The CDR3 nucleotides are TGTGCCTGGAGCCGACGGGGGGGACAGCCCCAGCATTTT. This sequence encodes CAWSRRGGQPQHF. Full variable domain (rest looked up from reference TRBV30 and TRBJ1-5): SQTIHQWPATLVQPVGSPLSLECTVEGTSNPNLYWYRQAAGRGLQLLFYSVGIGQISSEVPQNLSASRPQDRQFILSSKKLLLSDSGFYLCAWSRRGGQPQHFGDGTRLSIL.

The rearrangement joins TRBV10-2 to TRBJ2-7; TRBD2 might be the D (6 bases). The germline V gene has CDR1 WSHSY and CDR2 SAAADI. The V end lost 3 bases, the J end lost 3 bases, and 9 bases lay between the germline ends. This CDR3 comprises 13 residues. Written as DNA, the CDR3 is TGCGCCAGCAGTGAAGGAGGGGACTACGAGCAGTACTTC. Protein: CASSEGGDYEQYF.

A few counts support this clone. This chain joins TRBV28 and TRBJ2-3; D not certain. Trimming pared 8 bases from V and 0 bases from J, leaving 15 bases between. In germline, CDR1 is MDHEN, CDR2 SYDVKM. CDR3 length equals 15 residues. DNA of the CDR3: TGTGCCAGCGATACGGTGAAGTCTAGCACAGATACGCAGTATTTT. Its translation: CASDTVKSSTDTQYF.

This clone occurred a few times. The V call is TRBV9, the J call TRBJ2-5, with 14 bases identical to TRBD2. Unmatched junction bases numbered 7, after V lost 4 bases and J lost 5 bases. The germline gives CDR1 SGDLS, CDR2 YYNGEE. The CDR3 covers 16 residues. The CDR3 DNA follows: TGTGCCAGCAGCAAGGGACTAGCGGGGGTCTGGGAGACCCAGTACTTC. It is translated as CASSKGLAGVWETQYF.

Points on this clone: Other DNA sequences from this sample encode an identical CDR3 as well. The J gene is TRBJ1-5, the V gene TRBV15; possibly TRBD1 for D (5 bases). The CDR3 sequence is 14 residues long. Trimming took off 0 bases at V and 2 bases at J, with 5 bases between the two ends. Germline CDR1 is LNHNV and CDR2 is YYDKDF (reference sequence). CDR3: CATSRDRGNQPQHF. In DNA, the CDR3 is TGTGCCACCAGCAGAGACAGGGGCAATCAGCCCCAGCATTTT.

V and J are TRBV30 and TRBJ1-1; D is ambiguous. V was trimmed by 0 bases and J by 4 bases, leaving 9 bases between them. There are 13 residues in the CDR3. The germline V gene encodes CDR1 GTSNPN and CDR2 SVGIG (reference sequence). The CDR3 DNA reads as TGTGCCTGGAGTGTATCCCCAGGCACTGAAGCTTTCTTT. Protein product: CAWSVSPGTEAFF.

The chain employs TRBV6-1 and TRBJ1-2; weak D call: TRBD1 (6 bases). Germline CDR1 is MNHNS and CDR2 is SASEGT. The V end lost 5 bases, the J end lost 8 bases, and 18 bases lay between the germline ends. The CDR3 contains 14 residues. The chain's CDR3 is CASSPNRQDGGYTF. The CDR3 coding sequence is TGTGCCAGCAGTCCTAACCGACAGGACGGAGGCTACACCTTC.

The CDR3 region is CASSEQAKDYGYTF. CDR3 nucleotides: TGTGCCAGCAGTGAGCAGGCCAAGGACTATGGCTACACCTTC. This chain links TRBV25-1 with TRBJ1-2, with D uncertain. This CDR3 comprises 14 residues. V lost 3 bases and J lost 3, with 11 bases in between. From germline, CDR1 is MGHDK and CDR2 SYGVNS.

The chain uses TRBV9 and TRBJ2-1; 7 positions match TRBD2. CDR1 and CDR2 (germline): SGDLS, YYNGEE. V dropped 0 bases and J dropped 4; count of bases not matched to a gene: 4. CDR3 length: 15 residues. The CDR3 nucleotides are TGTGCCAGCAGCGTAGGTGGGAGGGGTTACAATGAGCAGTTCTTC. As protein: CASSVGGRGYNEQFF.

This clone was recorded a few times. The gene calls are TRBV13 and TRBJ2-7; 8 bases map to TRBD2. Germline-derived CDR1 and CDR2 are PRHDT and FYEKMQ (reference sequence). The CDR3 is 16 amino acids. J was trimmed by 3 bases and V by 0 bases; bases with no gene match: 7. The CDR3 here is CASSLGAGVRRYEQYF. The CDR3 DNA reads as TGTGCCAGCAGCTTAGGAGCGGGAGTTCGACGCTACGAGCAGTACTTC. The variable domain in full, with the rest retrieved from reference TRBV13 and TRBJ2-7, is AAGVIQSPRHLIKEKRETATLKCYPIPRHDTVYWYQQGPGQDPQFLISFYEKMQSDKGSIPDRFSAQQFSDYHSELNMSSLELGDSALYFCASSLGAGVRRYEQYFGPGTRLTVT.

This clone appeared a few times. The chain is built from TRBV9 and TRBJ2-6; D unresolved. V was trimmed by 4 bases and J by 3 bases, leaving 8 bases between them. The CDR3 has 14 amino acids. Looked up from germline, CDR1 is SGDLS and CDR2 is YYNGEE. DNA of the CDR3: TGTGCCAGCAGCCTAACCATTGGGGCCAACGTCCTGACTTTC. Encoded protein: CASSLTIGANVLTF.

V usage is TRBV27 and J usage is TRBJ2-1; D is undetermined. Trimming left V 2 bases short and J 4 bases short, with 12 bases between. The CDR3 spans 15 residues. The V gene's germline CDR1 is MNHEY and CDR2 SMNVEV (reference sequence). CDR3 region: CASSLSYSLYNEQFF. CDR3 nucleotide sequence: TGTGCCAGCAGTTTAAGTTACAGCCTTTACAATGAGCAGTTCTTC.

V usage is TRBV21-1 and J usage is TRBJ2-7; the table's D call of TRBD1 was not tested on the DNA. TRBV21-1 is a pseudogene segment. This CDR3 contains 16 residues. The CDR3, as DNA: TGTGCCAGCAGCAAAAATCTAGGGACAGGGGGCGCCGAGCAGTACTTC. As protein: CASSKNLGTGGAEQYF.

This clone was seen more than once but under ten times. Here the CDR3 DNA reads TGTGCCAAATGTCAGGGCTATTCACCCCTCCACTTT. Translated: CAKCQGYSPLHF. The V gene is TRBV19, the J gene TRBJ1-6; tentative D call: TRBD1 (5 bases). Trimming cost V 10 bases and J 8 bases, with 12 bases left between them. CDR3 length equals 12 residues. The V gene's germline CDR1 is LNHDA and CDR2 SQIVND (reference sequence).

This clone was counted between two and nine times. The V gene is TRBV5-8, the J gene TRBJ2-3; 8 bases agree with TRBD2. The germline CDR1 and CDR2 sequences are SGHTS and YDEGEE. The CDR3 is 13 residues long. With 3 bases clipped from V and 4 bases from J, the junction kept 1 base outside the gene matches. The CDR3 here is CASSWREADTQYF. CDR3 coding DNA: TGTGCCAGCAGCTGGCGGGAGGCAGATACGCAGTATTTT.

This clone was found a few times. This rearrangement joins TRBV5-4 to TRBJ2-5, with 8 bases fitting TRBD2. Germline CDR1 SGHNT, CDR2 YYREEE (reference sequence). The CDR3 totals 12 residues. V shed 7 bases, J shed 4 bases, and the junction held 3 bases outside the gene matches. CDR3 residues: CASQAGGETQYF. In nucleotides, the CDR3 is TGTGCCAGCCAGGCGGGAGGAGAGACCCAGTACTTC.